These 18 T cell receptor beta chains came from one sample sequenced in a study of beta chain features in type 1 diabetes. All of the isolated RNA was reverse transcribed, so expressed TCRB transcripts were sequenced. Some clones are missing from TCRdb's copy, which holds only in-frame ones; the method was immunoSEQ multiplex PCR. The repertoire consists of 900,000 or so clones, with roughly a sixth occurring once and the leading ten covering roughly 0.025%. Sequenced input: naive CD4+ T cells from blood. These receptors all come from a woman younger than 30 in good health.

The chain uses TRBV7-9 and TRBJ2-1; D unresolved. CDR3 length equals 11 residues. The germline V gene encodes CDR1 SEHNR and CDR2 FQNEAQ (reference sequence). V gave up 6 bases and J gave up 9 bases, with 9 bases separating them. This CDR3 is CASSLPAEQFF. The CDR3 DNA sequence: TGTGCCAGCAGTTTGCCGGCTGAGCAGTTCTTC.

This sequence joins TRBV21-1 and TRBJ2-7; whether TRBD2, the table's D call, matches the DNA was not checked. TRBV21-1 is given as a pseudogene. CDR3 length: 13 residues. The CDR3 protein is CASRSGTGYEQYF. The CDR3 bases are TGTGCCAGCAGGTCCGGCACGGGCTACGAGCAGTACTTC.

This clone was observed a few times. J is TRBJ1-5 and V is TRBV19, with 10 nucleotides matching TRBD1. CDR3 length: 17 amino acids. CDR1 LNHDA and CDR2 SQIVND come from the germline V gene (reference sequence). V trimming: 5 bases; J trimming: 1 base; junction bases outside the gene matches: 8. The CDR3 protein is CASSRDRGRTSNQPQHF. The CDR3 region has the DNA TGTGCCAGTAGTCGGGACAGGGGCCGGACCAGCAATCAGCCCCAGCATTTT. The variable domain in full, completed from reference TRBV19 and TRBJ1-5, reads DGGITQSPKYLFRKEGQNVTLSCEQNLNHDAMYWYRQDPGQGLRLIYYSQIVNDFQKGDIAEGYSVSREKKESFPLTVTSAQKNPTAFYLCASSRDRGRTSNQPQHFGDGTRLSIL.

The chain couples TRBV18 to TRBJ2-7; no definite D call. The CDR3 spans 14 residues. Germline CDR1 reads KGHSH; CDR2 reads LQKENI. The V end was cut by 0 bases, the J end by 7 bases, with 13 bases between. CDR3: CASSPPGRSGEQYF. For the CDR3, the DNA is TGTGCCAGCTCACCACCCGGACGGAGTGGGGAGCAGTACTTC.

The rearrangement uses TRBV6-5 and TRBJ2-5; D gene unclear. The CDR3 length is 13 residues. CDR1 MNHEY and CDR2 SVGAGI come from the germline V gene. Trimming stripped 2 bases from V and 5 bases from J, with 9 bases between. CDR3 DNA: TGTGCCAGCAGTTACGATAGGCTGGAGACCCAGTACTTC. This encodes CASSYDRLETQYF.

This rearrangement joins TRBV7-9 to TRBJ1-3, with a possible D match to TRBD1 (5 bases). The length of the CDR3 is 16 residues. Trimming shortened V by 3 bases and J by 1 base, and 13 bases separated the two germline ends. Germline V gene data show CDR1 as SEHNR and CDR2 as FQNEAQ (reference sequence). The CDR3 loop reads CASSLRWGASGNTIYF. The CDR3 DNA sequence: TGTGCCAGCAGCTTGAGGTGGGGCGCTTCTGGAAACACCATATATTTT. Variable domain in full (rest from reference TRBV7-9 and TRBJ1-3): DTGVSQNPRHKITKRGQNVTFRCDPISEHNRLYWYRQTLGQGPEFLTYFQNEAQLEKSRLLSDRFSAERPKGSFSTLEIQRTEQGDSAMYLCASSLRWGASGNTIYFGEGSWLTVV.

The chain is built from TRBV7-9 and TRBJ2-7, with 8 bases lining up with TRBD2. V was pared by 4 bases and J by 2 bases, with 7 bases of the junction left unmatched. The CDR3 spans 15 residues. Germline CDR1 is SEHNR and CDR2 is FQNEAQ (reference sequence). CDR3 bases: TGTGCCAGCAGCTCTCAGCGGGAGTCAACCTACGAGCAGTACTTC. It encodes CASSSQRESTYEQYF. The full variable domain, rest sourced from reference TRBV7-9 and TRBJ2-7, is DTGVSQNPRHKITKRGQNVTFRCDPISEHNRLYWYRQTLGQGPEFLTYFQNEAQLEKSRLLSDRFSAERPKGSFSTLEIQRTEQGDSAMYLCASSSQRESTYEQYFGPGTRLTVT.

The V and J genes are TRBV19 and TRBJ2-1; weak D call: TRBD1 (6 bases). This CDR3 spans 13 amino acids. Looked up from germline, CDR1 is LNHDA and CDR2 is SQIVND (reference sequence). The V end was cut by 6 bases, the J end by 4 bases, with 10 bases between. Here the CDR3 reads CASRSGQYNEQFF. The CDR3 coding sequence is TGTGCCAGTAGATCCGGACAGTACAATGAGCAGTTCTTC.

This chain links TRBV9 with TRBJ2-3, with 12 bases matching TRBD1. The V gene end was trimmed by 10 bases and the J gene end by 0 bases; junction bases not matched to a gene: 12. CDR1 and CDR2 from the germline V gene are SGDLS and YYNGEE. The CDR3 extends over 17 amino acids. For the CDR3, the DNA is TGTGCCTTATTGGGACAGGGGGCCCTACGAAGCACAGATACGCAGTATTTT. This translates into CALLGQGALRSTDTQYF.

This clone has only one observation. V usage is TRBV28 and J usage is TRBJ2-5; TRBD1 might be the D (7 bases). The germline V gene has CDR1 MDHEN and CDR2 SYDVKM. V lost 8 bases to trimming and J lost 7 bases, with 17 bases between them. The length of the CDR3 is 13 residues. CDR3 coding DNA: TGTGCCAGCGGGGGGACAGTTAGTGGGACCCAGTACTTC. Its protein is CASGGTVSGTQYF. The variable domain in full, completed from reference TRBV28 and TRBJ2-5, reads DVKVTQSSRYLVKRTGEKVFLECVQDMDHENMFWYRQDPGLGLRLIYFSYDVKMKEKGDIPEGYSVSREKKERFSLILESASTNQTSMYLCASGGTVSGTQYFGPGTRLLVL.

The gene calls are TRBV18 and TRBJ2-2, with no clear D. The CDR3 is made up of 13 amino acids. Germline V gives CDR1 KGHSH, CDR2 LQKENI. Trimming removed 2 bases from V and 6 bases from J, with 7 bases in between. As DNA, the CDR3 is TGTGCCAGCTCACCAACTTACGCCGGGGAGCTGTTTTTT. This gives the protein CASSPTYAGELFF.

A few counts support this clone. The rearrangement uses TRBV20-1 and TRBJ2-5, with D uncertain. V dropped 7 bases and J dropped 0 bases, with 3 bases sitting between them. The CDR3 covers 10 residues. The germline CDR1 and CDR2 sequences are DFQATT and SNEGSKA (reference sequence). Here the CDR3 DNA reads TGCAGTGTTGACCAAGAGACCCAGTACTTC. Translating gives CSVDQETQYF.

This clone was seen a handful of times. V gene TRBV28 combines with J gene TRBJ1-4; 7 bases map to TRBD1. The germline gives CDR1 MDHEN, CDR2 SYDVKM. The trim removed 10 bases at V and 4 bases at J, leaving 9 bases unmatched. The length of the CDR3 is 14 residues. In DNA form, the CDR3 reads TGTGCCACCTCCGCGACAGGGAGTAATGAAAAACTGTTTTTT. This sequence encodes CATSATGSNEKLFF.

This clone was detected only a few times. The chain joins TRBV10-2 to TRBJ1-1; D is possibly TRBD1 (5 bases). The length of the CDR3 is 14 residues. Per the germline V gene, CDR1 is WSHSY and CDR2 is SAAADI. V was shortened by 7 bases and J by 1 base, with 13 bases between the two germline ends. CDR3: CASTTAGSNTEAFF. For the CDR3, the DNA is TGCGCCAGCACTACGGCAGGGTCGAACACTGAAGCTTTCTTT.

This chain connects TRBV7-2 to TRBJ2-7, with TRBD2 identical over 9 bases. CDR1 and CDR2 from the germline V gene are SGHTA and FQGNSA. This CDR3 comprises 15 residues. The trim removed 5 bases at V and 2 bases at J, leaving 7 bases unmatched. As DNA, the CDR3 is TGTGCCAGCAGCCCCCCCGGGACTAGCACCTACGAGCAGTACTTC. This gives the protein CASSPPGTSTYEQYF.

This clone was seen only a few times. The CDR3 here is CASSSTRTSGSFYNEQFF. The CDR3 DNA is TGTGCCAGTAGTTCCACCCGGACTAGCGGGAGTTTCTACAATGAGCAGTTCTTC. The V and J genes are TRBV19 and TRBJ2-1; 13 bases fit TRBD2. Germline values: CDR1 LNHDA, CDR2 SQIVND (reference sequence). After removal of 5 bases from V and 3 bases from J, the junction contained 10 bases not matched to a gene. This CDR3 has 18 residues. Supplemented by reference TRBV19 and TRBJ2-1, the full variable domain reads DGGITQSPKYLFRKEGQNVTLSCEQNLNHDAMYWYRQDPGQGLRLIYYSQIVNDFQKGDIAEGYSVSREKKESFPLTVTSAQKNPTAFYLCASSSTRTSGSFYNEQFFGPGTRLTVL.

This CDR3 reads CASSLPGLSSTDTQYF. For the CDR3, the DNA is TGTGCCAGCAGCTTACCAGGTCTATCTAGCACAGATACGCAGTATTTT. J is TRBJ2-3 and V is TRBV7-2; D unclear. The CDR3 has 16 residues. From germline, CDR1 is SGHTA and CDR2 FQGNSA. V lost 2 bases and J 0 bases, leaving 12 bases between the germline ends.

The chain uses TRBV7-2 and TRBJ2-5; 13 nucleotides line up with TRBD2. After removal of 5 bases from V and 1 base from J, the junction contained 10 bases not matched to a gene. The CDR3 is 18 amino acids. Germline CDR1 is SGHTA and CDR2 is FQGNSA. The DNA of the CDR3 is TGTGCCAGCAGCCATTTTCCGGGACTAGCGGGACTCCAAGAGACCCAGTACTTC. Residues: CASSHFPGLAGLQETQYF.